This T cell receptor beta chain was sequenced in a study of blood T cell repertoires in COVID-19. Measured with immunoSEQ multiplex PCR; TCRdb has only the in-frame clones, and not every one. The sample includes over 90,000 clones, roughly 86% seen only once; the top ten take about 18%. Per germline, CDR1 SNHLY and CDR2 FYNNEI. The length of the CDR3 is 14 residues. V lost 7 bases to trimming and J lost 10 bases; unmatched junction nucleotides: 15. The clonotype comes from a human donor in a cohort sampled during active COVID-19. Material: peripheral blood. The chain uses TRBV2 and TRBJ1-1, with 7 bases matching TRBD1. CDR3 DNA sequence: TGTGCCAGCACCAAGACTCAGGGGGTTGGGGGAGCTTTCTTT. It codes for CASTKTQGVGGAFF.